This TCR beta chain was recorded in a study of blood T cell repertoires in COVID-19. Whole-study context: PBMCs, B-cell-depleted T cells, or T cells were the source of the cDNA or gDNA that made up the material.

Assignment of participants to cohorts was predicated upon participant-reported clinical history. Cohort 3 recovery required two negative PCRs, clearance, or symptom resolution. Germline V lookup: CDR1 SQVTM, CDR2 ANQGSEA. V shed 6 bases and J 0 bases; nucleotides not matched to a gene: 5. This CDR3 has 13 amino acids. The assay was immunoSEQ multiplex PCR, and TCRdb's table has in-frame clones only and misses some. The sample shows around 210,000 clones, around 90% of them seen only once. The rearrangement links TRBV29-1 to TRBJ2-7, with 7 bases that match TRBD1. Sequencing was carried out using PBMCs or T cells enriched from blood (not recorded which). This TCR derives from a woman aged 18-29 years who had recovered from COVID-19. The CDR3 region has the DNA TGCAGCGTCCCCGGGACAGTCTCCTACGAGCAGTACTTC. Translated, it gives CSVPGTVSYEQYF.